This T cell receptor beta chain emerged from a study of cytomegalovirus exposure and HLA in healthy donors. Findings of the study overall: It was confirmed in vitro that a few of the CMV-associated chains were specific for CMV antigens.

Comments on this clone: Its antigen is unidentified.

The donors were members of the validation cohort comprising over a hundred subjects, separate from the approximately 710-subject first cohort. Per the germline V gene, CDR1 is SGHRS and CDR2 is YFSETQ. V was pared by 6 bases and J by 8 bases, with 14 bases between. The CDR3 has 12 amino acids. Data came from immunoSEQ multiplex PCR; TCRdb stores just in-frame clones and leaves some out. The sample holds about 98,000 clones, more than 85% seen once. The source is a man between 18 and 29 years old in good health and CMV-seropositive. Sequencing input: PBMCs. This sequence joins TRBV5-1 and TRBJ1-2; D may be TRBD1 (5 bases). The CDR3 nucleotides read TGCGCCAGCAACGCAGGGAAGGGCGGCTACACCTTC. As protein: CASNAGKGGYTF.